This T cell receptor beta chain was identified during a study of T-cell reconstitution after alpha-beta-depleted transplantation in children (dated by TCRdb to 2016 to 2017). Describing the broader study: Using TCR repertoire profiling, the study followed T-cell immune reconstitution in a quantitative way in children after TCRalphabeta/CD19-depleted allogeneic hematopoietic cell transplantation.

Results the study describes overall, beyond this receptor: About two months after transplant, the apparently early recovery of alphabetaT-cell counts reportedly depended on just several hundred clones that had expanded rapidly and came from non-depleted graft cells. The high TCRbeta diversity at day 60 in some patients was ascribed to recipient T cells and intrathymic progenitors that had survived conditioning. The frequencies of hyperexpanded clones fell over the following months, and after one year, T-cell counts and TCRbeta diversity were mostly attributed to newly produced T cells.

On this clonotype itself: Its antigen is still unknown. With a much larger clone just one base away, this may be a read error.

The treatment or condition label for this specimen denotes: allogeneic hematopoietic cell transplantation with graft depleted of TCRalphabeta T cells and CD19 B cells. The children who served as transplant recipients had been given grafts of TCRalphabeta/CD19-depleted allogeneic hematopoietic cells. The junction shows trimming of 3 bases on V and 2 bases on J, plus 17 bases between the germline ends. The CDR3 covers 16 residues, taking in both the cysteine and the phenylalanine. The CDR3 DNA has 48 bases and is translated from base 1. Receptor libraries were prepared by PCR. The listed sequencing device is Illumina HiSeq 2500. TCR libraries were prepared with molecular barcoding, using unique molecular identifiers to normalize TCRbeta repertoire quantification. TCRdb reworked the public reads: Q25 trimming with fastp, MiXCR clone assembly, productive beta chains retained. Rows are combined by CDR3 protein, so each entry shows the most common genes and DNA. This sample comprises more than 400,000 distinct CDR3 sequences, roughly an eighth of them detected only once. Approximately 15% of the sample rests with the top ten.

The chain was built from TRBV12-3 or TRBV12-4 and TRBJ2-7; perhaps TRBD2 is the D gene, with 5 bases matching. The starting material was PBMCs, mostly from graft donor cells, obtained 180 days after TCRalphabeta/CD19-depleted stem cell transplant. The TCR originated in a female patient aged 2-9 years who had a stem cell transplant for aplastic anemia, so the T cells may come from the graft donor. The nucleotides read TGTGCCAGCAGTTTGATCAACCGGGAAAGGACCTACGAGCAGTACTTC. Translated, this is CASSLINRERTYEQYF.